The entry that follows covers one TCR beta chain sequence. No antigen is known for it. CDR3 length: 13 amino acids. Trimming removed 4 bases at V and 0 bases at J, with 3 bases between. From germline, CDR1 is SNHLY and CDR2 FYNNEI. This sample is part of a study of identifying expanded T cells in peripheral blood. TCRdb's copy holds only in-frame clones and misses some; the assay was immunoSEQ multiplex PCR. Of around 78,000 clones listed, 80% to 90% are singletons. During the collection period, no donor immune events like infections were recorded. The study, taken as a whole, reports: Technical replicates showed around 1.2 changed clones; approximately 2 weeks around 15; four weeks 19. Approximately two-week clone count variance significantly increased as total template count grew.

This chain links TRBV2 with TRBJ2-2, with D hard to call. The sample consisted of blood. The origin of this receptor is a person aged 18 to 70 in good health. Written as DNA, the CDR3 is TGTGCCAGCAGTGTGCCGAACACCGGGGAGCTGTTTTTT. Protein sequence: CASSVPNTGELFF.